This T cell receptor beta chain was identified during a study of naive and memory T cell subsets. Study-level results: Expression changes during T cell differentiation may affect RNA-based TCR counts.

After CD4 positive bead selection, the CD4-negative fraction gave CD8 T cells. Four subsets defined by CD45RA and CD27 were sorted after CD3, CD4, CD8 and live/dead staining. The V end was cut by 9 bases, the J end by 5 bases, with 13 bases between. The CDR3 extends over 13 amino acids. Germline CDR1 is KGHDR and CDR2 is SFDVKD. This clonotype was observed at least ten times. What it binds is not known. Both TRBC1 and TRBC2 were covered by a beta constant-region primer of two equimolar oligonucleotides. Nested alpha and beta constant-region primers with the SP2 primer drove four PCR rounds on ligated cDNA. Ligation attached a single-stranded oligonucleotide with a 12-nucleotide UMI and the SP2 primer to the cDNA 3' end. TCRdb re-derived calls from the UMI-ligation and nested PCR reads in MiXCR, one entry per CDR3 protein. The sample lists tens of thousands of distinct CDR3 sequences, about 10% occurring once.

The sequenced sample consisted of naive CD8+ T cells from blood. This clonotype originated in a human donor in good health. This rearrangement joins TRBV24-1 to TRBJ2-1; no clear D gene. The CDR3, as DNA: TGTGCCACCGCCGGGCTGCCCCACAATGAGCAGTTCTTC. This gives the protein CATAGLPHNEQFF.